This is a list of T cell receptor beta chains from one sample in a study of blood T cell repertoires in COVID-19. Generated by immunoSEQ multiplex PCR, the TCRdb table keeps only in-frame clones and is missing some. The sample records 49,000 or so clones, approximately 83% being singletons. Input material: peripheral blood. The receptor source for this set is a woman of 80 years or more with COVID-19, enrolled during active disease. The CDR3 runs from the conserved cysteine through the conserved F or W. D genes are given only for firm matches. The size entry is marked missing in some rows and otherwise reads once, few, many or a size class.

J gene: TRBJ2-1
D gene: -
V gene: TRBV7-8
clone size: -
CDR3 DNA: TGTGCCAGCAGCTTATTATTAAGCGTCTCAAATGAGCAGTTCTTC
CDR3 protein: CASSLLLSVSNEQFF

J gene: TRBJ2-3
D gene: -
V gene: TRBV24-1
clone size: -
CDR3 DNA: TGTGCCACCAGTGAGCCAGGGGTAGGAACAGATACGCAGTATTTT
CDR3 protein: CATSEPGVGTDTQYF

J gene: TRBJ2-1
D gene: -
V gene: TRBV28
clone size: -
CDR3 DNA: TGTGCCAGCAGTTCCACCCCACTATCATTCTTC
CDR3 protein: CASSSTPLSFF

J gene: TRBJ2-1
D gene: TRBD2
V gene: TRBV18
clone size: -
CDR3 DNA: TGTGCCAGCTCAACCGGACTAGCGGGAGGTGGGGATGAGCAGTTCTTC
CDR3 protein: CASSTGLAGGGDEQFF

J gene: TRBJ1-6
D gene: -
V gene: TRBV7-6
clone size: once
CDR3 DNA: TGTGCCAGCAGCTACCGGGGTACAGTTTATAATTCACCCCTCCACTTT
CDR3 protein: CASSYRGTVYNSPLHF

J gene: TRBJ2-1
D gene: -
V gene: TRBV19
clone size: -
CDR3 DNA: TGTGCCAGTAGTTTCGGTCTTGTTTCCTACAATGAGCAGTTCTTC
CDR3 protein: CASSFGLVSYNEQFF

J gene: TRBJ2-7
D gene: TRBD1
V gene: TRBV18
clone size: -
CDR3 DNA: TGTGCCAGCTCACCAGATCGACAGGGCTACGAGCAGTACTTC
CDR3 protein: CASSPDRQGYEQYF

J gene: TRBJ2-1
D gene: TRBD2
V gene: TRBV7-2
clone size: -
CDR3 DNA: TGTGCCAGCAGCTCCCGGACTAGCGGGGGGGGTGAGCAGTTCTTC
CDR3 protein: CASSSRTSGGGEQFF

J gene: TRBJ1-5
D gene: -
V gene: TRBV12-5
clone size: -
CDR3 DNA: TGTGCTAGTGGTTTGGGAGGATCCACCTTCAATCAGCCCCAGCATTTT
CDR3 protein: CASGLGGSTFNQPQHF

J gene: TRBJ2-2
D gene: TRBD2
V gene: TRBV7-3
clone size: -
CDR3 DNA: TGTGCCAGCACCACCGGTCTAGCGGGCCCCGGGGAGCTGTTTTTT
CDR3 protein: CASTTGLAGPGELFF

J gene: TRBJ2-5
D gene: TRBD2
V gene: TRBV6-2/TRBV6-3
clone size: few
CDR3 DNA: TGTGCCAGCAGCTGGCGGGATGTCGGGAGGGGCCAGTACTTC
CDR3 protein: CASSWRDVGRGQYF

J gene: TRBJ2-7
D gene: TRBD2
V gene: TRBV5-1
clone size: -
CDR3 DNA: TGCGCCAGCAGCTTGTCAGGTAACCTAGCGGGAGGCGGTCCCCACGAGCAGTACTTC
CDR3 protein: CASSLSGNLAGGGPHEQYF

J gene: TRBJ2-5
D gene: TRBD2
V gene: TRBV28
clone size: -
CDR3 DNA: TGTGCCAGCACCTTGGGTAGCGGGAGAGGAAAGACCCAGTACTTC
CDR3 protein: CASTLGSGRGKTQYF